The rows below give T cell receptor beta chains drawn from one sample of a study of T cell repertoires in aging, cancer and after chemotherapy. One entry per CDR3 protein, called by TCRdb with MiXCR from the multiplex PCR reads. The repertoire holds 6,500 to 8,000 distinct CDR3 sequences, with about 32% as singletons. The specimen was blood. These receptors were collected from a human donor with a blood cancer. CDR3s include the opening cysteine and the closing phenylalanine or tryptophan. D genes are given only for firm matches. The size entry is marked missing in some rows and otherwise reads once, few, many or a size class.

>.|TRBJ1-2|TRBV12-3/TRBV12-4|TRBD1
CASSPGDRVGYGYTF
TGTGCCAGCAGTCCGGGGGACAGGGTCGGCTATGGCTACACCTTC
>.|TRBJ2-2|TRBV5-4|TRBD2
CASSSLRLERGSGELFF
TGTGCCAGCAGCTCCCTCCGACTCGAGCGGGGGTCCGGGGAGCTGTTTTTT
>large|TRBJ2-2|TRBV19|.
CASSNPAGRSGELFF
TGTGCCAGTAGTAACCCGGCAGGGAGGAGCGGGGAGCTGTTTTTT
>.|TRBJ1-3|TRBV19|.
CASTSGKSAWTGNTIYF
TGTGCCAGTACCTCTGGGAAATCCGCCTGGACTGGAAACACCATATATTTT
>few|TRBJ1-6|TRBV12-3/TRBV12-4|.
CASGTVNSPLHF
TGTGCCAGCGGTACCGTGAATTCACCCCTCCACTTT
>.|TRBJ1-3|TRBV24-1|.
CATSEGVYTIYF
TGTGCCACCAGCGAAGGAGTATACACCATATATTTT
>medium-sized|TRBJ2-3|TRBV12-3/TRBV12-4|TRBD2
CAIEGLAGDGDTQYF
TGTGCCATCGAAGGACTAGCGGGAGACGGGGATACGCAGTATTTT
>.|TRBJ2-5|TRBV7-9|.
CASSLAGETQYF
TGTGCCAGCAGCTTAGCGGGGGAGACCCAGTACTTC
>medium-sized|TRBJ2-1|TRBV29-1|.
CSVEPVKVEQFF
TGCAGCGTTGAACCCGTGAAAGTGGAGCAGTTCTTC
>few|TRBJ1-1|TRBV5-6|.
CASSPAGGNTEAFF
TGTGCCAGCAGCCCCGCCGGGGGCAACACTGAAGCTTTCTTT
>few|TRBJ2-7|TRBV27|TRBD1
CASSLLRDRDYEQYF
TGTGCCAGCAGTTTACTACGGGACAGGGACTACGAGCAGTACTTC
>.|TRBJ2-3|TRBV5-1|.
CASSLNTDTQYF
TGCGCCAGCAGCTTGAACACAGATACGCAGTATTTT
>.|TRBJ1-5|TRBV5-6|.
CASSLEPGYSNQPQHF
TGTGCCAGCAGCTTGGAGCCGGGGTATAGCAATCAGCCCCAGCATTTT
>few|TRBJ2-2|TRBV7-2|TRBD1
CASSPSGQGAGELFF
TGTGCCAGCAGCCCTTCGGGACAGGGGGCCGGGGAGCTGTTTTTT
>.|TRBJ1-4|TRBV10-3|TRBD1
CAISESGRGREKLFF
TGTGCCATCAGTGAGTCCGGCAGGGGGCGCGAAAAACTGTTTTTT
>.|TRBJ1-2|TRBV6-1|TRBD1
CASRPDRATNYGYTF
TGTGCCAGCAGACCCGACAGGGCCACTAACTATGGCTACACCTTC
>.|TRBJ2-7|TRBV6-1|TRBD1
CASRLGQGGSEQYF
TGTGCCAGCAGACTGGGACAGGGGGGTTCCGAGCAGTACTTC
>.|TRBJ1-5|TRBV7-2|.
CASSLAGTLSNQPQHF
TGTGCCAGCAGCTTAGCCGGGACTCTAAGCAATCAGCCCCAGCATTTT
>medium-sized|TRBJ1-6|TRBV12-3/TRBV12-4|.
CASSFEGSPLHF
TGTGCCAGCAGTTTCGAGGGTTCACCCCTCCACTTT
>few|TRBJ2-4|TRBV6-1|.
CASSPLSGATAKNIQYF
TGTGCCAGCAGCCCCCTCTCCGGGGCTACGGCCAAAAACATTCAGTACTTC
>.|TRBJ2-7|TRBV6-2/TRBV6-3|.
CASLDTGNYEQYF
TGTGCCAGCTTGGACACAGGAAACTACGAGCAGTACTTC
>.|TRBJ1-2|TRBV19|.
CASSIAEEPQRAGHGYTF
TGTGCCAGTAGTATAGCCGAAGAGCCCCAGCGTGCAGGCCATGGCTACACCTTC
>.|TRBJ2-1|TRBV6-6|TRBD2
CASSVVAGDYNEQFF
TGTGCCAGCAGTGTGGTCGCGGGGGACTACAATGAGCAGTTCTTC
>medium-sized|TRBJ1-2|TRBV11-3|.
CASSPDGNYGYTF
TGTGCCAGCAGTCCGGACGGAAACTATGGCTACACCTTC
>few|TRBJ2-1|TRBV7-6|TRBD1
CASSAESGTDEEQFF
TGTGCCAGCAGCGCCGAGTCCGGGACAGATGAGGAGCAGTTCTTC
>large|TRBJ2-1|TRBV11-3|.
CASSLDRPEQFF
TGTGCCAGCAGCTTAGATCGCCCTGAGCAGTTCTTC
>medium-sized|TRBJ2-1|TRBV12-3/TRBV12-4|TRBD2
CASSWEGLHEQFF
TGTGCCAGCAGTTGGGAGGGACTGCATGAGCAGTTCTTC
>once|TRBJ2-2|TRBV5-6|TRBD1
CASSLFGTGNTGELFF
TGTGCCAGCAGCTTGTTCGGGACAGGGAACACCGGGGAGCTGTTTTTT
>few|TRBJ2-2|TRBV4-2|TRBD2
CASSQAGLAGGSGTGELFF
TGCGCCAGCAGCCAAGCGGGACTAGCGGGGGGTTCGGGCACCGGGGAGCTGTTTTTT
>few|TRBJ2-5|TRBV5-6|.
CASSPWGPKTQYF
TGTGCCAGCAGCCCCTGGGGTCCGAAGACCCAGTACTTC
>medium-sized|TRBJ2-1|TRBV7-2|TRBD2
CASSALAGVYNEQFF
TGTGCCAGCAGCGCACTAGCGGGGGTGTACAATGAGCAGTTCTTC
>.|TRBJ2-5|TRBV6-2/TRBV6-3|TRBD2
CASSGATSGDAETQYF
TGTGCCAGCAGTGGGGCCACTAGCGGGGACGCAGAGACCCAGTACTTC
>medium-sized|TRBJ1-2|TRBV11-3|.
CASSLRQNYGYTF
TGTGCCAGCAGCTTGAGGCAGAACTATGGCTACACCTTC
>.|TRBJ1-5|TRBV6-1|TRBD1
CASSSRTGGFLNQPQHF
TGTGCCAGCAGTTCACGGACAGGGGGGTTTCTTAATCAGCCCCAGCATTTT
>large|TRBJ2-3|TRBV29-1|TRBD1
CSAETGTDTQYF
TGCAGCGCCGAGACAGGGACAGATACGCAGTATTTT
>.|TRBJ2-3|TRBV5-4|.
CASSRIGTDTQYF
TGTGCCAGCAGCCGCATCGGCACAGATACGCAGTATTTT
>few|TRBJ1-2|TRBV6-5|.
CASSEGGISYGYTF
TGTGCCAGCAGTGAAGGTGGAATATCCTATGGCTACACCTTC
>few|TRBJ2-7|TRBV27|.
CASSLSPGPYEQYF
TGTGCCAGCAGTTTATCTCCGGGCCCCTACGAGCAGTACTTC
>medium-sized|TRBJ2-1|TRBV6-5|.
CASSSLTEQFF
TGTGCCAGCAGCTCCCTCACGGAGCAGTTCTTC
>large|TRBJ2-2|TRBV29-1|.
CSVRSLQNTGELFF
TGCAGCGTTCGATCGCTTCAAAACACCGGGGAGCTGTTTTTT
>.|TRBJ2-4|TRBV19|.
CASSISGQSGLVGKNIQYF
TGTGCCAGTAGTATATCCGGACAGTCCGGTCTAGTGGGCAAAAACATTCAGTACTTC
>.|TRBJ2-7|TRBV5-1|.
CASSLSVVQGSEQYF
TGCGCCAGCAGCTTGAGTGTGGTACAGGGTTCCGAGCAGTACTTC
>once|TRBJ1-6|TRBV2|.
CASNAGASPLHF
TGTGCCAGCAATGCAGGTGCGTCACCCCTCCACTTT
>medium-sized|TRBJ2-7|TRBV19|TRBD1
CASSGQGGSEQYF
TGTGCCAGCTCTGGACAGGGGGGTTCCGAGCAGTACTTC
>.|TRBJ2-3|TRBV10-3|TRBD2
CAISGTSGGQPDTQYF
TGTGCCATCAGTGGGACTAGCGGGGGGCAGCCAGATACGCAGTATTTT
>.|TRBJ2-1|TRBV11-3|.
CASSHPSWGAGRGEQFF
TGTGCCAGCAGCCACCCATCATGGGGGGCAGGCAGAGGTGAGCAGTTCTTC
>.|TRBJ1-6|TRBV6-5|.
CASSDRDISLHF
TGTGCCAGCAGTGACCGGGACATATCTCTCCACTTT
>.|TRBJ2-3|TRBV6-1|TRBD1
CASSYGTGGVTDTQYF
TGTGCCAGCAGTTACGGGACAGGGGGAGTCACAGATACGCAGTATTTT
>.|TRBJ1-3|TRBV12-3/TRBV12-4|.
CASSVGGADTIYF
TGTGCCAGCAGCGTAGGGGGGGCAGACACCATATATTTT
>few|TRBJ1-1|TRBV6-5|.
CASSYSTGGTAEAFF
TGTGCCAGCAGTTACTCGACGGGCGGGACGGCTGAAGCTTTCTTT
>.|TRBJ1-1|TRBV7-9|.
CASSTRNDLNTEAFF
TGTGCCAGCAGTACTCGAAACGACTTGAACACTGAAGCTTTCTTT
>.|TRBJ1-3|TRBV10-3|.
CAIYSGNTIYF
TGTGCCATCTACTCTGGAAACACCATATATTTT
>.|TRBJ2-1|TRBV15|TRBD2
CATSPLAGVDEQFF
TGTGCCACCTCACCACTAGCGGGGGTGGATGAGCAGTTCTTC
>.|TRBJ2-3|TRBV13|.
CASSRTAGGADTQYF
TGTGCCAGCAGCCGCACGGCGGGCGGTGCAGATACTCAGTATTTT
>large|TRBJ2-5|TRBV11-3|TRBD1
CASSLGDRGETQYF
TGTGCCAGCAGCTTAGGAGACAGGGGAGAGACCCAGTACTTC